Listed below are T cell receptor beta chains from one sample, sequenced in a study of molecular identifiers for immune sequencing clone quantification. Each CDR3 protein gets one entry after TCRdb re-called the PCR reads with MiXCR. In the table there are about 10,000 distinct CDR3 sequences, 15% to 20% of which are singletons. Sequencing was performed on naive CD8+ T cells from blood, with Jurkat cell RNA spiked in. The receptors were gathered from a human donor in good health. Some libraries in this study had Jurkat cell RNA spiked in. Both conserved end residues are trimmed from each CDR3. The order of the fields is J gene, V gene, CDR3 protein.

TRBJ2-7	TRBV4-1	ASSQEAGGWGEQY
TRBJ2-2	TRBV28	ASRTYREQDTGELF
TRBJ2-3	TRBV6-2/TRBV6-3	ASGSARAVPHADTQY
TRBJ2-7	TRBV6-2/TRBV6-3	ASSPPRLAYEQY
TRBJ2-7	TRBV14	ASSRDQEPYEQY
TRBJ1-6	TRBV27	ASSLSSRGSGSPLH
TRBJ2-2	TRBV10-3	AISDRDTGELF
TRBJ2-3	TRBV12-2	ANSDTQY
TRBJ2-2	TRBV7-6	ASSLAGGPTGELF
TRBJ1-2	TRBV20-1	SASARGVGGRGYGYT
TRBJ1-1	TRBV30	AWSIMNTEAF
TRBJ2-7	TRBV12-3/TRBV12-4	ASTLSPYEQY
TRBJ2-1	TRBV28	ASSFPIGGVDNEQF
TRBJ1-2	TRBV12-2	ASRLGQEYGYT
TRBJ1-3	TRBV27	ASSLWGGDTIY
TRBJ1-1	TRBV20-1	RVPGQGMNTEAF
TRBJ1-1	TRBV19	ASRVGSTEAF
TRBJ2-5	TRBV30	AWSPLQGPETQY
TRBJ1-5	TRBV30	AWSASEDQPQH
TRBJ2-7	TRBV30	AEGRSSYEQY
TRBJ1-4	TRBV20-1	SASNREVGKLF
TRBJ1-4	TRBV11-3	ASRLAMNEKLF
TRBJ2-7	TRBV20-1	SARVPSGTPFEQY
TRBJ2-7	TRBV5-1	ASSYTGDPLREQY
TRBJ2-1	TRBV28	ASSLPFNEQF
TRBJ2-1	TRBV27	ASRMTVHEQF
TRBJ2-3	TRBV20-1	SASDHSATDTRY
TRBJ2-5	TRBV27	ASSLGWGQETQY
TRBJ2-3	TRBV7-6	ASSLTAPHITDTQY
TRBJ2-5	TRBV7-2	ASSLSGRVWETQY
TRBJ2-7	TRBV27	ASSPGTSGSYEQY
TRBJ1-1	TRBV4-1	ASSQESGVREAF
TRBJ1-5	TRBV6-5	ASGQTGVGQPQH
TRBJ2-6	TRBV19	ASSIDLFLT
TRBJ2-7	TRBV4-1	ASSQISFPTGASSQY
TRBJ2-1	TRBV27	ASSLLAGDDEQF
TRBJ2-5	TRBV28	ANAGRNPALVTSQETQY
TRBJ1-4	TRBV5-3	ASSLRGPTNGKLF
TRBJ2-1	TRBV27	ASSSLGPRGTNNEQF
TRBJ1-5	TRBV4-1	ASSQSAGQGYRGNQPQH
TRBJ2-7	TRBV19	ASSTGNEQY
TRBJ2-7	TRBV28	ASSLSWGTYEQY
TRBJ2-6	TRBV20-1	SARSGSGANVLT
TRBJ2-6	TRBV20-1	SARAMGETNSGANVLT
TRBJ2-3	TRBV27	ASSSPGDTQY
TRBJ1-1	TRBV2	ASMNLEAF
TRBJ2-7	TRBV6-5	ASSSQGASEQY
TRBJ2-7	TRBV7-2	ASSYRTGPTYEQY
TRBJ2-3	TRBV7-9	ASSPDTSTDTQY
TRBJ2-7	TRBV5-8	ASSSETVSYEQY
TRBJ2-2	TRBV27	ASSPSSANTGELF
TRBJ2-7	TRBV5-4	ASSLYIEGPYEQY
TRBJ1-1	TRBV6-2/TRBV6-3	ASSYQRTEGNTEAF
TRBJ1-3	TRBV19	ASSTPPGPGNTIY
TRBJ2-3	TRBV2	ASRDMTGTSGRIDTQY
TRBJ1-1	TRBV29-1	SVEIRGNTEAF
TRBJ2-3	TRBV27	ASSFLRDADTQY